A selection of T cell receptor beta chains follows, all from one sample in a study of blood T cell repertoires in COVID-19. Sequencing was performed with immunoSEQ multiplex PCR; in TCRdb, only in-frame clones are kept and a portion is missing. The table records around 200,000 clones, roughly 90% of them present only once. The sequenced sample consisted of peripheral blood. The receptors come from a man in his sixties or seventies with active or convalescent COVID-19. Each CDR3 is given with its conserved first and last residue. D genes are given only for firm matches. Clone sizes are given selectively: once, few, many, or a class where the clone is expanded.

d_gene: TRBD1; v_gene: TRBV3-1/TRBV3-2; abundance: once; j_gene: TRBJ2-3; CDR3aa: CASSQPHGTGFDTDTQYF; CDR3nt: TGTGCCAGCAGCCAACCACACGGGACAGGGTTTGATACAGATACGCAGTATTTT
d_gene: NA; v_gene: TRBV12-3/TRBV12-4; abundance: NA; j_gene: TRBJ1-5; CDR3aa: CATGTSNQPQHF; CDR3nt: TGTGCCACCGGGACTTCAAATCAGCCCCAGCATTTT
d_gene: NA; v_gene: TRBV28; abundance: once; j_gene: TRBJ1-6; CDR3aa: CASSLPLIVGALHF; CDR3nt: TGTGCCAGCAGTTTGCCTCTCATTGTAGGGGCCCTCCACTTT
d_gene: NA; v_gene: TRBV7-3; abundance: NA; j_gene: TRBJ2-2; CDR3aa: CASSLMSGPGELFF; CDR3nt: TGTGCCAGCAGCTTAATGAGCGGGCCCGGGGAGCTGTTTTTT
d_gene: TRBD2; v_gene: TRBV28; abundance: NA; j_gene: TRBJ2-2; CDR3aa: CAIGGSNTGELFF; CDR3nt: TGTGCCATCGGGGGGTCGAACACCGGGGAGCTGTTTTTT
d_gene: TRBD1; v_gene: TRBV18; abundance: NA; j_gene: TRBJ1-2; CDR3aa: CASRMTGDYGYTF; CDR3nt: TGTGCCAGCCGGATGACAGGGGACTATGGCTACACCTTC
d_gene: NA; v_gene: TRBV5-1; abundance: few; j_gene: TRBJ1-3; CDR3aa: CASSSQASGNTIYF; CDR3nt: TGCGCCAGCAGCTCACAGGCCTCTGGAAACACCATATATTTT
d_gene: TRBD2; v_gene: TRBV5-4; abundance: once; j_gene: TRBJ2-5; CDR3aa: CASSSLLAGEETQYF; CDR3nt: TGTGCCAGCAGCTCCTTACTAGCGGGGGAAGAGACCCAGTACTTC
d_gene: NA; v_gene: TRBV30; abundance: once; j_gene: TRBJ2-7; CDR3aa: CAWSPQIYEQYF; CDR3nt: TGTGCCTGGAGTCCCCAGATTTACGAGCAGTACTTC
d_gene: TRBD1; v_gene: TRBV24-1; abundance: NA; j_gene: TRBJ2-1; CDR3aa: CATSGTVTNEQFF; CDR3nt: TGTGCCACCTCCGGGACAGTAACCAATGAGCAGTTCTTC
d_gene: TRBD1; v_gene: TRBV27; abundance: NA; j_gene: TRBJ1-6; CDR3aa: CASRDRGLSSYNSPLHF; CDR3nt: TGTGCCAGCAGAGACAGGGGCCTAAGCTCCTATAATTCACCCCTCCACTTT
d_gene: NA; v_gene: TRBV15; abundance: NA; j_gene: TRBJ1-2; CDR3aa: CATSRDESYGYTF; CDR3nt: TGTGCCACCAGCAGAGATGAGTCCTATGGCTACACCTTC
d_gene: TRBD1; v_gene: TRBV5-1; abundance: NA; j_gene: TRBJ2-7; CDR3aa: CASSPGTGSSYEQYF; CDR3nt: TGCGCCAGCAGCCCCGGGACAGGTAGCTCCTACGAGCAGTACTTC
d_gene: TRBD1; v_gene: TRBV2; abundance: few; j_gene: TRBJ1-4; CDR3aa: CASSESGQGEKLFF; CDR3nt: TGTGCCAGCAGTGAAAGCGGACAGGGCGAAAAACTGTTTTTT
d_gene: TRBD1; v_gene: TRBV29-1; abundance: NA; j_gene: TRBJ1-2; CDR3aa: CSVVPGQRTNGYTF; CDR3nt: TGCAGCGTTGTACCGGGACAGAGAACGAATGGCTACACCTTC
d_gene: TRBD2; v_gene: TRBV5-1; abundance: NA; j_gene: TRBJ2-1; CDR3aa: CASSRDSGREGPEQFF; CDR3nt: TGCGCCAGCAGCCGGGATTCAGGGCGGGAGGGACCTGAGCAGTTCTTC
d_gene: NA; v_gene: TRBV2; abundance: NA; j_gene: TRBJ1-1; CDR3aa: CASMGGGGTEAFF; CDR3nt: TGTGCCAGCATGGGGGGGGGAGGAACTGAAGCTTTCTTT
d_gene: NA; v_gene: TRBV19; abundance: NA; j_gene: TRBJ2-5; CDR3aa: CASSIGHQPSGKETQYF; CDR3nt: TGTGCCAGTAGTATAGGCCACCAACCCTCCGGGAAGGAGACCCAGTACTTC
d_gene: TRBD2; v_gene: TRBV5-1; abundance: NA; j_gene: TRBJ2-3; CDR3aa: CASSSTRGDLAGGPDTQYF; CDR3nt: TGCGCCAGCAGCTCCACCCGTGGGGATCTAGCGGGAGGCCCAGATACGCAGTATTTT
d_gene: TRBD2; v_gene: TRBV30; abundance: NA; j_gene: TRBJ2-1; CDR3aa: CAWTYPILTSGRRLYEQFF; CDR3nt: TGTGCCTGGACCTACCCCATATTAACTAGCGGGAGGAGGCTCTATGAGCAGTTCTTC
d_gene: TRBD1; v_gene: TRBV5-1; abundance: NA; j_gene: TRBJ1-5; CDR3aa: CASSLGTGRNQPQHF; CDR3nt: TGCGCCAGCAGCTTAGGGACAGGACGCAATCAGCCCCAGCATTTT
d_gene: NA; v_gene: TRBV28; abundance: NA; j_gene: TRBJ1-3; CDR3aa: CASSLGGPLNTIYF; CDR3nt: TGTGCCAGCAGTTTGGGGGGGCCCTTAAACACCATATATTTT
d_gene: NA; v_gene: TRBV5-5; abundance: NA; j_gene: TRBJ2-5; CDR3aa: CASSQAGILAETQYF; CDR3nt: TGTGCCAGCAGCCAGGCAGGGATCTTGGCGGAGACCCAGTACTTC
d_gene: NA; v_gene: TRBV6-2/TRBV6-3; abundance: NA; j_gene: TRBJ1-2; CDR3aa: CASSRSGATGYTF; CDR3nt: TGTGCCAGCAGTCGCTCAGGGGCCACTGGCTACACCTTC
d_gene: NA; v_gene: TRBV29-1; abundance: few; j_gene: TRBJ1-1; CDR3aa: CSVIIDLNTEAFF; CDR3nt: TGCAGCGTTATAATAGATTTGAACACTGAAGCTTTCTTT
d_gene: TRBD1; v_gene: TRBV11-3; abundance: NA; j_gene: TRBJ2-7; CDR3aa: CASSPRQGSYEQYF; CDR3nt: TGTGCCAGCAGCCCCCGACAGGGCTCCTACGAGCAGTACTTC
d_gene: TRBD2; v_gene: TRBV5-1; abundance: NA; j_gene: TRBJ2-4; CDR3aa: CASSLASGGNIQYF; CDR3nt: TGCGCCAGCAGCTTGGCTAGCGGGGGAAACATTCAGTACTTC
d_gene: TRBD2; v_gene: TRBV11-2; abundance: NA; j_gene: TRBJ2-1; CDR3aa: CASSSGLADYNEQFF; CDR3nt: TGTGCCAGCAGCTCGGGACTAGCCGACTACAATGAGCAGTTCTTC
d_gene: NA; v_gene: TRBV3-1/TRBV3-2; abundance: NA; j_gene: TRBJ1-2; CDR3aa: CASSQGGGASAIYGYTF; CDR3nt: TGTGCCAGCAGCCAAGGCGGCGGGGCATCTGCTATTTATGGCTACACCTTC
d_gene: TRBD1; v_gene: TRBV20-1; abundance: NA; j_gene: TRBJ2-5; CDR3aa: CSASDRGFRQETQYF; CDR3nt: TGCAGTGCTAGTGACAGGGGTTTCCGCCAAGAGACCCAGTACTTC
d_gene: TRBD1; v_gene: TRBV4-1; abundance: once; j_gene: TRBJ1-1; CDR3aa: CASSHTTGSGAEAFF; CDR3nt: TGCGCCAGCAGCCACACGACAGGGAGCGGCGCTGAAGCTTTCTTT
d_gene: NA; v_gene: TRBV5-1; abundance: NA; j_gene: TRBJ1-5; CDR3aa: CASSLHAGDDQPQHF; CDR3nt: TGCGCCAGCAGCTTGCACGCTGGAGATGATCAGCCCCAGCATTTT
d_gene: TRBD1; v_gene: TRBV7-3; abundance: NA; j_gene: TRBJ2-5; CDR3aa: CASSLMAGGAETQYF; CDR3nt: TGTGCCAGCAGCTTAATGGCAGGGGGCGCGGAGACCCAGTACTTC
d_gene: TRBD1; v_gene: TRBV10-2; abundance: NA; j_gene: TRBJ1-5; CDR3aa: CASSGDRRDQPQHF; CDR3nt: TGCGCCAGCAGTGGGGACAGGAGGGATCAGCCCCAGCATTTT
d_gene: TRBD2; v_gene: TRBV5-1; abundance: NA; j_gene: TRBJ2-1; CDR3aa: CASSLEGSGSYNEQFF; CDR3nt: TGCGCCAGCAGCTTGGAGGGTAGCGGGTCCTACAATGAGCAGTTCTTC
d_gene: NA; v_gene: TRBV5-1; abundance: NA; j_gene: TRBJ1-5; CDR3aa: CASSLAGTSHQPQHF; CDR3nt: TGCGCCAGCAGCTTGGCTGGGACTTCTCATCAGCCCCAGCATTTT
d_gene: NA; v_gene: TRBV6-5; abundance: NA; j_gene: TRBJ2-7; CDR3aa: CASRRDIGYEQYF; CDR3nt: TGTGCCAGCAGAAGGGACATCGGCTACGAGCAGTACTTC
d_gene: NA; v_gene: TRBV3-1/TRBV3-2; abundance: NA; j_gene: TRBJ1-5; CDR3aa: CASSQGPPRPYQPQHF; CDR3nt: TGTGCCAGCAGCCAAGGGCCCCCACGTCCGTATCAGCCCCAGCATTTT
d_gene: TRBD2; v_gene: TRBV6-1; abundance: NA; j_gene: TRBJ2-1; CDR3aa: CASSEAAGGYNEQFF; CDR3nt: TGTGCCAGCAGTGAAGCGGCGGGAGGGTACAATGAGCAGTTCTTC
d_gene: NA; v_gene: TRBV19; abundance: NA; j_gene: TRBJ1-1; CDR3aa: CASNPGWDTEAFF; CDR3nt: TGTGCCAGTAATCCAGGGTGGGACACTGAAGCTTTCTTT
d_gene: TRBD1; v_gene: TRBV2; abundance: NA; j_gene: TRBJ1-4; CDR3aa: CASNLGTVRSNEKLFF; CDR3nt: TGTGCCAGCAATCTCGGGACAGTTAGGTCTAATGAAAAACTGTTTTTT
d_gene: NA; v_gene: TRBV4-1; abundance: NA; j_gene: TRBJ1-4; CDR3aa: CASSQLELADEKLFF; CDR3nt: TGCGCCAGCAGCCAACTCGAGCTAGCGGATGAAAAACTGTTTTTT
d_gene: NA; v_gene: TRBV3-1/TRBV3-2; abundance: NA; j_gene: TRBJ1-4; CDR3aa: CASSPGTRSLGEKLFF; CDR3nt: TGTGCCAGCAGCCCCGGGACAAGGTCGTTGGGTGAAAAACTGTTTTTT
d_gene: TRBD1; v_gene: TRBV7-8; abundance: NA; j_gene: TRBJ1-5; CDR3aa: CASSFGDRGIQPQHF; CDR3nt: TGTGCCAGCAGCTTTGGGGACAGGGGCATCCAGCCCCAGCATTTT
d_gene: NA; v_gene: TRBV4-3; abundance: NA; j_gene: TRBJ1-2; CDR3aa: CASSHQSGTPVYGYTF; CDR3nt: TGCGCCAGCAGCCACCAATCCGGGACACCGGTCTATGGCTACACCTTC
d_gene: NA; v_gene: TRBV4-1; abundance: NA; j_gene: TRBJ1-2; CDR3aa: CASSQDWAGVRSNYGYTF; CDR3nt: TGCGCCAGCAGCCAAGACTGGGCAGGGGTCAGAAGTAACTATGGCTACACCTTC
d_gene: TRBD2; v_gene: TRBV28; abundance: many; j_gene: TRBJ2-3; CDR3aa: CASSLSLLGTSEDTDTQYF; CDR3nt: TGTGCCAGCAGTTTATCGCTTCTGGGGACTAGTGAGGACACAGATACGCAGTATTTT
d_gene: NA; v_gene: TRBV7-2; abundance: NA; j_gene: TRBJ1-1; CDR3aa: CASSFSMGGRTQEAFF; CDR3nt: TGTGCCAGCAGCTTCTCTATGGGGGGACGGACTCAAGAAGCTTTCTTT